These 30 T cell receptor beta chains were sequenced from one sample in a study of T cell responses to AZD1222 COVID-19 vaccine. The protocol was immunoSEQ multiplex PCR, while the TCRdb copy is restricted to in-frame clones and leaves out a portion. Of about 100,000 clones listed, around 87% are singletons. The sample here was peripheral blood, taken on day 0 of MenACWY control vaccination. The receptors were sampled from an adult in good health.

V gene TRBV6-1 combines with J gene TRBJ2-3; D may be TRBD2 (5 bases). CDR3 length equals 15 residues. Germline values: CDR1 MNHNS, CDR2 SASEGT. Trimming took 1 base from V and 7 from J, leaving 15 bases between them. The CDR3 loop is CASSEGTSSSNTQYF. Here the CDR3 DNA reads TGTGCCAGCAGTGAAGGTACTAGTTCATCGAATACGCAGTATTTT.

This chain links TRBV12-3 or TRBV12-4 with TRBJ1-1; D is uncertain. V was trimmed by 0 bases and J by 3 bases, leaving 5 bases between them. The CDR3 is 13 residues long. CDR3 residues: CASSLAEDTEAFF. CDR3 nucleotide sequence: TGTGCCAGCAGTTTAGCGGAGGACACTGAAGCTTTCTTT.

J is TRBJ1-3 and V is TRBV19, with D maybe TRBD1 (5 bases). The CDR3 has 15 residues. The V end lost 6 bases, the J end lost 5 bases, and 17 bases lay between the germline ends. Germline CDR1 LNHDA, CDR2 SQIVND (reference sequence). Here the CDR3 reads CASSYGGDRRNTIYF. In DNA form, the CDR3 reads TGTGCCAGTAGCTACGGGGGAGACAGACGAAACACCATATATTTT.

The CDR3 nucleotides read TGTGCCAGTAGTGGGGCGTACCAAGAGACCCAGTACTTC. It translates to CASSGAYQETQYF. The V call is TRBV19, the J call TRBJ2-5, with D maybe TRBD1 (5 bases). Germline CDR1 is LNHDA and CDR2 is SQIVND (reference sequence). This CDR3 is built from 13 residues. V lost 5 bases and J 0 bases, leaving 7 bases between the germline ends.

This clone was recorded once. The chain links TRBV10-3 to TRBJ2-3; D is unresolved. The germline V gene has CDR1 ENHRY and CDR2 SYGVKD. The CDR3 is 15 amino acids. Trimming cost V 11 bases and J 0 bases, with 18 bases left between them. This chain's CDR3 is CAAAPRAASTDTQYF. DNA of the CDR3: TGTGCCGCCGCTCCCCGGGCAGCTAGCACAGATACGCAGTATTTT.

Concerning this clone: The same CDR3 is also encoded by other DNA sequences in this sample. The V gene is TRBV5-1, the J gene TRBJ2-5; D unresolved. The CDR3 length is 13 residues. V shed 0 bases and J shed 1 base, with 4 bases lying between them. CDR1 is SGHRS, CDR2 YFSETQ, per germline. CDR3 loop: CASSLGVQETQYF. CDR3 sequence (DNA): TGCGCCAGCAGCTTGGGGGTCCAAGAGACCCAGTACTTC. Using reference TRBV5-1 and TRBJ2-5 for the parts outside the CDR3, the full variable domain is KAGVTQTPRYLIKTRGQQVTLSCSPISGHRSVSWYQQTPGQGLQFLFEYFSETQRNKGNFPGRFSGRQFSNSRSEMNVSTLELGDSALYLCASSLGVQETQYFGPGTRLLVL.

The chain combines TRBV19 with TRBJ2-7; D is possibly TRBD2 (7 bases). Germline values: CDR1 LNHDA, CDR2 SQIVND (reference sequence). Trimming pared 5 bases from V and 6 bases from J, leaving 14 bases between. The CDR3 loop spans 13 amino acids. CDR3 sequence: CASSSGGSFEQYF. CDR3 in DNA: TGTGCCAGTAGTTCGGGGGGCTCTTTCGAGCAGTACTTC.

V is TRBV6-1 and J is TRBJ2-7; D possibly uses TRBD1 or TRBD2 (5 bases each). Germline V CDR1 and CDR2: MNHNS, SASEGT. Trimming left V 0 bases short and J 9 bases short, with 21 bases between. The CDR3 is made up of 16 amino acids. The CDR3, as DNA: TGTGCCAGCAGTGAAGCATTAGGGGACCAGGGTAGTGTGCAGTACTTC. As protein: CASSEALGDQGSVQYF.

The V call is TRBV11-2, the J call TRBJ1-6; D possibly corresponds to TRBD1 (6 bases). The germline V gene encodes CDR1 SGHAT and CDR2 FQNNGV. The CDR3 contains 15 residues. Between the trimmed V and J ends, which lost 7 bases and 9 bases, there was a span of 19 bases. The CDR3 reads CASTLSGGRGSPLHF. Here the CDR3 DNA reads TGTGCCAGCACCCTTAGCGGGGGCCGGGGTTCACCCCTCCACTTT.

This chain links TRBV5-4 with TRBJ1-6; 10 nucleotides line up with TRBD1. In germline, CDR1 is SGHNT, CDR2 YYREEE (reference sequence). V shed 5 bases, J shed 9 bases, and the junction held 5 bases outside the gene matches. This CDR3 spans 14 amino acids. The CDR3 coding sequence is TGTGCCAGCAGGCGGGACAGGGGCCCTTCACCCCTCCACTTT. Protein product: CASRRDRGPSPLHF.

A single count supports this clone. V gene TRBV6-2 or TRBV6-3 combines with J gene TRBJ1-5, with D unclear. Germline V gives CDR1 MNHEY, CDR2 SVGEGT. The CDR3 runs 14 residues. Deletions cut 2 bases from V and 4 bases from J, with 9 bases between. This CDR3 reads CASSYGQLNQPQHF. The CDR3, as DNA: TGTGCCAGCAGTTACGGTCAGCTGAATCAGCCCCAGCATTTT.

This CDR3 is CSVRPQEKLFF. The CDR3 DNA reads as TGCAGTGTCAGACCACAAGAAAAACTGTTTTTT. The chain joins TRBV20-1 to TRBJ1-4; D is unresolved. This CDR3 is 11 amino acids long. The ends were cut back, 7 bases at V and 8 bases at J, with 11 bases in the middle. Germline-derived CDR1 and CDR2 are DFQATT and SNEGSKA (reference sequence).

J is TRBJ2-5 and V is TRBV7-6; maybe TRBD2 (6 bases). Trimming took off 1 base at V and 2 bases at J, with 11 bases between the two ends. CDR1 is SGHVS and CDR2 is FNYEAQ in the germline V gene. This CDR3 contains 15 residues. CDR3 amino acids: CASSLVGGGQETQYF. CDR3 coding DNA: TGTGCCAGCAGCTTAGTCGGGGGTGGGCAAGAGACCCAGTACTTC.

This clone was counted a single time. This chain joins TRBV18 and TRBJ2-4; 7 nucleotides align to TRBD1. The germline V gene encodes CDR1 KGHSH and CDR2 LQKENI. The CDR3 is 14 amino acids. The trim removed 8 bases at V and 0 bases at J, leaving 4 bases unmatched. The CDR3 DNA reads TGTGCCAGCCACCGACAGGGAGCCAAAAACATTCAGTACTTC. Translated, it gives CASHRQGAKNIQYF.

The chain's CDR3 is CATSSGGVPDTQYF. CDR3 DNA sequence: TGTGCCACCAGCAGTGGGGGAGTCCCAGATACGCAGTATTTT. The J gene is TRBJ2-3, the V gene TRBV15; D might be TRBD1 or TRBD2, each matching 5 bases. Germline-derived CDR1 and CDR2 are LNHNV and YYDKDF (reference sequence). V lost 3 bases and J lost 4, with 11 bases in between. The CDR3 runs to 14 residues.

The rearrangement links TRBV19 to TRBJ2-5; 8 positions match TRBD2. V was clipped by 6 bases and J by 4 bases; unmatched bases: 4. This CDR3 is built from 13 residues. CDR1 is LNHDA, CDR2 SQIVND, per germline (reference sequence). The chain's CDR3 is CASRRGGGETQYF. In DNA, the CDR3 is TGTGCCAGTAGACGGGGGGGCGGAGAGACCCAGTACTTC. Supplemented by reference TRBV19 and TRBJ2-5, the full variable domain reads DGGITQSPKYLFRKEGQNVTLSCEQNLNHDAMYWYRQDPGQGLRLIYYSQIVNDFQKGDIAEGYSVSREKKESFPLTVTSAQKNPTAFYLCASRRGGGETQYFGPGTRLLVL.

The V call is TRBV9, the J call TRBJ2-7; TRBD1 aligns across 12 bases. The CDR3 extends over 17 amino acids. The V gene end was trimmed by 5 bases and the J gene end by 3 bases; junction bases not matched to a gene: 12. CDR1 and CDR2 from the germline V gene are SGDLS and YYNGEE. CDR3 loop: CASSPDLGTGGGYEQYF. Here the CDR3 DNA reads TGTGCCAGCAGTCCGGACCTCGGGACAGGGGGCGGCTACGAGCAGTACTTC.

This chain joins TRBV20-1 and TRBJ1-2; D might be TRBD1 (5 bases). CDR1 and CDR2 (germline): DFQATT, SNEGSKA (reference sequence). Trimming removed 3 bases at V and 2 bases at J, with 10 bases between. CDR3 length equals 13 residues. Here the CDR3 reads CSASRGGNYGYTF. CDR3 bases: TGCAGTGCTAGTCGCGGGGGAAACTATGGCTACACCTTC.

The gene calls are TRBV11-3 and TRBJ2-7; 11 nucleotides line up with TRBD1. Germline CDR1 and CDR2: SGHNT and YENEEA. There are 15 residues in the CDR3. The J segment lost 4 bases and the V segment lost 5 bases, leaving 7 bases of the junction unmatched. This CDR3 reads CASSRGQGVSYEQYF. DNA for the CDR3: TGTGCCAGCAGCCGGGGACAGGGGGTTTCTTACGAGCAGTACTTC.

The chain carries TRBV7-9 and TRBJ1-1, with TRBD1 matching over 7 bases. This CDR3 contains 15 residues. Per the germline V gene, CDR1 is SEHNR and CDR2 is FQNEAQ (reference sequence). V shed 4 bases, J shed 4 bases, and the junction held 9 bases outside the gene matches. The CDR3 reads CASSSRGGGVTEAFF. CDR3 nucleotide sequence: TGTGCCAGCAGCTCTAGGGGAGGGGGCGTCACTGAAGCTTTCTTT.

As DNA, the CDR3 is TGTGCCAGCAGTCCCAGACAGGGTATCGATTCACCCCTCCACTTT. Protein: CASSPRQGIDSPLHF. The rearrangement joins TRBV27 to TRBJ1-6; 7 nucleotides line up with TRBD1. V lost 5 bases and J lost 8; bases outside the gene matches: 9. Germline CDR1 and CDR2: MNHEY and SMNVEV (reference sequence). The CDR3 is 15 amino acids.

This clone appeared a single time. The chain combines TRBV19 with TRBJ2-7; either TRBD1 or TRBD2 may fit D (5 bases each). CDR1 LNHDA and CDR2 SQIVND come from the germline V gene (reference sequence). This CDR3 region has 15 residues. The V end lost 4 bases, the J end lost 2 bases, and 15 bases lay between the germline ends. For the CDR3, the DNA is TGTGCCAGTAGTACCACCGGGACCAGCGCCTACGAGCAGTACTTC. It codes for CASSTTGTSAYEQYF.

DNA of the CDR3: TGTGCCAGCAGTGAGGGGGGCAGATATGGCTACACCTTC. Its translation is CASSEGGRYGYTF. This chain connects TRBV5-6 to TRBJ1-2, with D perhaps matching TRBD1 (6 bases). The germline V and J ends were trimmed by 5 bases and 5 bases, with 13 bases remaining between them. The CDR3 extends over 13 amino acids. CDR1 and CDR2 (germline): SGHDT, YYEEEE.

In DNA form, the CDR3 reads TGTGCCAGCAGCCAAGTATTAGGGCTAGCGGGGCCCAAAAACGCCTACGAGCAGTACTTC. This translates into CASSQVLGLAGPKNAYEQYF. The chain has TRBV4-2 and TRBJ2-7; 9 positions match TRBD2. Germline trimming cut 1 base from V and 2 bases from J; bases unmatched to any gene: 18. Germline values: CDR1 LGHNA, CDR2 YNFKEQ. The CDR3 spans 20 residues.

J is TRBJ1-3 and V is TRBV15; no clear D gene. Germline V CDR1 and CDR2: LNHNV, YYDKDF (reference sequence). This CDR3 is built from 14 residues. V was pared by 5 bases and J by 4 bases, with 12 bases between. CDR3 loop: CATSPSSSGNTIYF. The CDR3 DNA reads TGTGCCACCAGCCCCAGCAGTTCAGGAAACACCATATATTTT.

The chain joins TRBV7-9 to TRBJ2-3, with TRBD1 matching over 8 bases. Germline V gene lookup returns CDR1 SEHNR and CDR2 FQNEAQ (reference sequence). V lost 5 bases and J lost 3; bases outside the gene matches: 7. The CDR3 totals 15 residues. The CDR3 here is CASSHSGGRTDTQYF. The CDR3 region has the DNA TGTGCCAGCAGCCACTCAGGGGGCCGTACAGATACGCAGTATTTT. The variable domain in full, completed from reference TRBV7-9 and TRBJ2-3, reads DTGVSQNPRHKITKRGQNVTFRCDPISEHNRLYWYRQTLGQGPEFLTYFQNEAQLEKSRLLSDRFSAERPKGSFSTLEIQRTEQGDSAMYLCASSHSGGRTDTQYFGPGTRLTVL.

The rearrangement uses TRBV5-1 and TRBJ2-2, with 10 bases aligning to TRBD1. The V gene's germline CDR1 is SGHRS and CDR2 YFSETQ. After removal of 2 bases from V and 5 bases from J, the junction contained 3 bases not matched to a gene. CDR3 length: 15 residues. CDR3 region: CASSLGQGGTGELFF. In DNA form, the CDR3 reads TGCGCCAGCAGCTTAGGACAGGGGGGAACCGGGGAGCTGTTTTTT.

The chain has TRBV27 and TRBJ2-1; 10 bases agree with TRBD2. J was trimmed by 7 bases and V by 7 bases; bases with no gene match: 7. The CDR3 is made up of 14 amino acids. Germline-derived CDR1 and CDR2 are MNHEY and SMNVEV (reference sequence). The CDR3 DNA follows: TGTGCCAGCAACTTAGCGGGGGGACAGAATGAGCAGTTCTTC. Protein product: CASNLAGGQNEQFF.

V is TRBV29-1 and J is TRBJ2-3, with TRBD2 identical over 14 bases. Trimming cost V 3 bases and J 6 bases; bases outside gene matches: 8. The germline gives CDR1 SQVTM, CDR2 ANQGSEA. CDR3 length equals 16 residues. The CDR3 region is CSVDKTSGRAGDTQYF. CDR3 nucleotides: TGCAGCGTTGATAAGACTAGCGGGAGGGCGGGGGATACGCAGTATTTT.

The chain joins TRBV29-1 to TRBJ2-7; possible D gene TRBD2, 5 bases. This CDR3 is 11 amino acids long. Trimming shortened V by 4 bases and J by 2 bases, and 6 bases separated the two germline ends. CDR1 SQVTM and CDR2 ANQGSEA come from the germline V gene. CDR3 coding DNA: TGCAGCGTTGCCGGGGCCTACGAGCAGTACTTC. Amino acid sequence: CSVAGAYEQYF.